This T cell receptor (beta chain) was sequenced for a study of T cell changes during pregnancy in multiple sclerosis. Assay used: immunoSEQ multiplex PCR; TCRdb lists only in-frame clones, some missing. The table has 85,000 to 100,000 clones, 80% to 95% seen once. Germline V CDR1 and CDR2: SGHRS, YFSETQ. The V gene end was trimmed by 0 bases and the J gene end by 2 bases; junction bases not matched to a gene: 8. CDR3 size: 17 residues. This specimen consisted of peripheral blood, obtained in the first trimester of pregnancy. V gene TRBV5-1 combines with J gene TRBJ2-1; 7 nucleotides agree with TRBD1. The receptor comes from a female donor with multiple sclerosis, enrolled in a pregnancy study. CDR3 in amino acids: CASSLGADRVTYNEQFF. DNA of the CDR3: TGCGCCAGCAGCTTGGGGGCAGACAGGGTCACCTACAATGAGCAGTTCTTC.